Listed here are 7 T cell receptor beta chains from one sample, sequenced in a study of CD8 T cells in Susac syndrome. The authors reverse transcribed roughly 0.5 to 1 ug RNA with random hexamers. TCRdb reanalysed the immunoSEQ multiplex PCR reads using MiXCR and keeps one entry per CDR3 protein. The table shows more than 90,000 distinct CDR3 sequences, with roughly 93% occurring only once. The sequenced sample was CD4+ T cells from PBMCs. The receptor set was obtained from a human donor with multiple sclerosis.

The chain is built from TRBV29-1 and TRBJ1-2, with D unresolved. Trimming pared 4 bases from V and 3 bases from J, leaving 6 bases between. The CDR3 totals 11 residues. Per germline, CDR1 SQVTM and CDR2 ANQGSEA. The CDR3 here is CSVGTDYGYTF. For the CDR3, the DNA is TGCAGCGTTGGGACGGACTATGGCTACACCTTC.

V is TRBV4-1 and J is TRBJ1-4; TRBD1 is a possible D gene (6 bases). The germline V gene encodes CDR1 MGHRA and CDR2 YSYEKL. V lost 4 bases and J 7 bases, leaving 10 bases between the germline ends. The CDR3 has 13 amino acids. This CDR3 reads CASSPRTVEKLFF. CDR3 coding DNA: TGCGCCAGCAGCCCCAGGACAGTTGAAAAACTGTTTTTT.

The chain uses TRBV24-1 and TRBJ2-6; no clear D. Trimming removed 7 bases from V and 1 base from J, with 4 bases in between. Germline V gene lookup returns CDR1 KGHDR and CDR2 SFDVKD. This CDR3 has 13 amino acids. The chain's CDR3 is CATSQSGANVLTF. DNA for the CDR3: TGTGCCACCAGCCAGTCTGGGGCCAACGTCCTGACTTTC.

The rearrangement joins TRBV21-1 to TRBJ2-7. TRBV21-1 is tagged as a pseudogene. The CDR3 loop spans 17 amino acids. The CDR3 loop reads CASSKEGFDGAPYEQYF. The CDR3 bases are TGTGCCAGCAGCAAAGAGGGTTTCGATGGAGCCCCGTACGAGCAGTACTTC.

The chain employs TRBV30 and TRBJ2-7, with D unresolved. Trimming pared 4 bases from V and 9 bases from J, leaving 19 bases between. This CDR3 has 13 amino acids. Germline V lookup: CDR1 GTSNPN, CDR2 SVGIG (reference sequence). The chain's CDR3 is CAWNLRDDLGQYF. The CDR3, as DNA: TGTGCCTGGAATCTTAGGGATGACCTTGGGCAGTACTTC. The full variable domain, completed using reference TRBV30 and TRBJ2-7, is SQTIHQWPATLVQPVGSPLSLECTVEGTSNPNLYWYRQAAGRGLQLLFYSVGIGQISSEVPQNLSASRPQDRQFILSSKKLLLSDSGFYLCAWNLRDDLGQYFGPGTRLTVT.

The chain employs TRBV2 and TRBJ2-7; D is possibly TRBD1 (6 bases). The V gene lost 2 bases and the J gene lost 6 bases, with 14 bases spanning the gap. Germline-derived CDR1 and CDR2 are SNHLY and FYNNEI. CDR3 length: 14 amino acids. In DNA, the CDR3 is TGTGCCAGCAGTGAACAACAGGGTTTCGGCGAGCAGTACTTC. Protein sequence: CASSEQQGFGEQYF.

J is TRBJ1-5 and V is TRBV12-3 or TRBV12-4; TRBD1 aligns across 8 bases. Unmatched junction bases numbered 11, after V lost 6 bases and J lost 1 base. CDR3 size: 17 residues. CDR3 bases: TGTGCCAGCAGCGATAATGACAGGGGATTCAGCAATCAGCCCCAGCATTTT. Protein: CASSDNDRGFSNQPQHF.